The 15 T cell receptor beta chains below come from one sample, sequenced in a study of CD8 T cells in ankylosing spondylitis. TCRdb re-called the 5' RACE reads with MiXCR, one entry per CDR3 protein. This sample has more than 150,000 distinct CDR3 sequences, with 13% found just once. The material sequenced was blood, either unsorted or a sorted T cell fraction (not recorded which). These TCRs come from a female donor with ankylosing spondylitis or in good health (not recorded which).

Many counts were recorded for this clonotype. J is TRBJ2-1 and V is TRBV20-1, with 7 bases matching TRBD2. CDR1 is DFQATT, CDR2 SNEGSKA, per germline (reference sequence). Trimming at V came to 3 bases and at J to 0 bases, leaving 8 bases not matched to a gene. The CDR3 sequence is 16 residues long. The CDR3 loop reads CSASGGRASSYNEQFF. The CDR3 nucleotides read TGCAGTGCTAGCGGAGGGAGGGCCAGCTCCTACAATGAGCAGTTCTTC.

This clonotype was found a few times. V is TRBV20-1 and J is TRBJ2-3, with D perhaps TRBD2 (6 bases). The CDR3 length is 14 residues. In germline, CDR1 is DFQATT, CDR2 SNEGSKA (reference sequence). Between the trimmed V and J ends, which lost 6 bases and 1 base, there was a span of 14 bases. The CDR3 DNA is TGCAGTGCCCTGGAGCGGGCTCGCACAGATACGCAGTATTTT. Encoded protein: CSALERARTDTQYF.

The CDR3, as DNA: TGTGCCATCAGTGACGCTGGGGCCAACGTCCTGACTTTC. It yields the protein CAISDAGANVLTF. This chain connects TRBV10-3 to TRBJ2-6; D unclear. CDR3 length equals 13 residues. CDR1 is ENHRY, CDR2 SYGVKD, per germline. V was clipped by 3 bases and J by 2 bases, with 2 bases between them.

In its sample, this clonotype was seen many times. The V call is TRBV4-3, the J call TRBJ2-5, with 12 bases lining up with TRBD2. The CDR3 length is 16 residues. Looked up from germline, CDR1 is LGHNA and CDR2 is YSLEER. With 3 bases clipped from V and 1 base from J, the junction kept 3 bases outside the gene matches. The CDR3 sequence: CASSQELAGGQETQYF. The CDR3 DNA is TGCGCCAGCAGCCAGGAACTAGCGGGAGGCCAAGAGACCCAGTACTTC.

This clonotype was counted only a few times. The V gene is TRBV5-5, the J gene TRBJ2-1, with D possibly being TRBD1 (7 bases). CDR1 is SGHKS and CDR2 is YYEKEE in the germline V gene (reference sequence). With 0 bases removed from V and 4 bases from J, the gap between germline ends came to 14 bases. The CDR3 loop spans 16 amino acids. DNA for the CDR3: TGTGCCAGCAGCTTGGAGGCGGGGACAGAATACAATGAGCAGTTCTTC. Translating gives CASSLEAGTEYNEQFF.

This chain connects TRBV11-3 to TRBJ2-5; 14 bases map to TRBD2. Germline CDR1 reads SGHNT; CDR2 reads YENEEA. V gave up 4 bases and J gave up 1 base; unmatched junction bases: 5. The CDR3 is made up of 17 amino acids. CDR3 sequence: CASSSGLAGEGQETQYF. In DNA form, the CDR3 reads TGTGCCAGCAGCTCGGGACTAGCGGGAGAGGGCCAAGAGACCCAGTACTTC.

This clonotype was counted only a few times. This chain joins TRBV24-1 and TRBJ2-1; D remains ambiguous. CDR1 and CDR2 from the germline V gene are KGHDR and SFDVKD. CDR3 length equals 14 residues. V was trimmed by 0 bases and J by 5 bases, leaving 7 bases between them. In DNA form, the CDR3 reads TGTGCCACCAGTGATTTGCGGGCAAACAATGAGCAGTTCTTC. Protein: CATSDLRANNEQFF.

Ten or more counts support this clonotype. The gene calls are TRBV7-3 and TRBJ1-6; no clear D gene. This CDR3 region has 13 residues. Germline loops: CDR1 SGHTA, CDR2 FQGTGA. V shed 5 bases and J shed 7 bases, with 9 bases lying between them. CDR3 sequence (DNA): TGTGCCAGCAGCCCCCAACAAAATTCACCCCTCCACTTT. It specifies CASSPQQNSPLHF. Using reference TRBV7-3 and TRBJ1-6 for the parts outside the CDR3, the full variable domain is GAGVSQTPSNKVTEKGKYVELRCDPISGHTALYWYRQSLGQGPEFLIYFQGTGAADDSGLPNDRFFAVRPEGSVSTLKIQRTERGDSAVYLCASSPQQNSPLHFGNGTRLTVT.

This clonotype has ten or more counts. The rearrangement uses TRBV7-9 and TRBJ1-1; tentatively, D is TRBD1 (6 bases). Trimming left V 11 bases short and J 2 bases short, with 12 bases between. From germline, CDR1 is SEHNR and CDR2 FQNEAQ (reference sequence). The CDR3 totals 12 residues. CDR3 in amino acids: CAYRTVNTEAFF. For the CDR3, the DNA is TGTGCCTACCGGACAGTTAACACTGAAGCTTTCTTT. Full variable domain (missing parts from reference TRBV7-9 and TRBJ1-1): DTGVSQNPRHKITKRGQNVTFRCDPISEHNRLYWYRQTLGQGPEFLTYFQNEAQLEKSRLLSDRFSAERPKGSFSTLEIQRTEQGDSAMYLCAYRTVNTEAFFGQGTRLTVV.

The rearrangement links TRBV28 to TRBJ2-1; 7 bases are shared with TRBD2. The V gene's germline CDR1 is MDHEN and CDR2 SYDVKM. The CDR3 has 15 amino acids. The trim removed 5 bases at V and 7 bases at J, leaving 11 bases unmatched. DNA of the CDR3: TGTGCCAGCAGTGGCCAGGGAGGGCCTATAAATGAGCAGTTCTTC. As protein: CASSGQGGPINEQFF.

In its sample, this clonotype was seen many times. CDR3 sequence: CASTGMGLAEAFF. In DNA, the CDR3 is TGTGCCAGCACCGGGATGGGCCTCGCTGAAGCTTTCTTT. The chain recombines TRBV6-1 with TRBJ1-1; no reliable D call. Germline CDR1 reads MNHNS; CDR2 reads SASEGT. CDR3 length: 13 amino acids. Trimming shortened V by 7 bases and J by 6 bases, and 15 bases separated the two germline ends.

This clonotype was seen repeatedly, ten times or more. The V call is TRBV5-1, the J call TRBJ2-2, with 7 positions matching TRBD1. The CDR3 has 16 residues. After removal of 4 bases from V and 4 bases from J, the junction contained 10 bases not matched to a gene. CDR1 SGHRS and CDR2 YFSETQ come from the germline V gene. CDR3 protein: CASSPGQEKRTGELFF. The CDR3 coding sequence is TGCGCCAGCAGCCCCGGACAGGAGAAACGCACCGGGGAGCTGTTTTTT.

This clonotype was picked up many times. The chain employs TRBV10-3 and TRBJ2-3; no clear D gene. Trimming shortened V by 0 bases and J by 7 bases, and 2 bases separated the two germline ends. The length of the CDR3 is 11 residues. Per the germline V gene, CDR1 is ENHRY and CDR2 is SYGVKD. Here the CDR3 DNA reads TGTGCCATCAGTGAGTCGTATACGCAGTATTTT. Translation gives CAISESYTQYF.

The V and J genes are TRBV5-1 and TRBJ1-4, with 7 bases matching TRBD1. This CDR3 is built from 15 residues. Looked up from germline, CDR1 is SGHRS and CDR2 is YFSETQ. Trimming cost V 4 bases and J 7 bases; bases outside gene matches: 10. CDR3 region: CASSPDREGAEKLFF. CDR3 sequence (DNA): TGCGCCAGCAGCCCAGACAGGGAAGGGGCTGAAAAACTGTTTTTT.

CDR3 sequence: CASSNSWNEQFF. CDR3 sequence (DNA): TGTGCCAGCAGCAATAGCTGGAATGAGCAGTTCTTC. V is TRBV11-3 and J is TRBJ2-1; D not resolved. Between the trimmed V and J ends, which lost 5 bases and 7 bases, there was a span of 9 bases. This CDR3 has 12 amino acids. The germline gives CDR1 SGHNT, CDR2 YENEEA. The whole variable domain, remainder taken from reference TRBV11-3 and TRBJ2-1, is EAGVVQSPRYKIIEKKQPVAFWCNPISGHNTLYWYLQNLGQGPELLIRYENEEAVDDSQLPKDRFSAERLKGVDSTLKIQPAELGDSAVYLCASSNSWNEQFFGPGTRLTVL.